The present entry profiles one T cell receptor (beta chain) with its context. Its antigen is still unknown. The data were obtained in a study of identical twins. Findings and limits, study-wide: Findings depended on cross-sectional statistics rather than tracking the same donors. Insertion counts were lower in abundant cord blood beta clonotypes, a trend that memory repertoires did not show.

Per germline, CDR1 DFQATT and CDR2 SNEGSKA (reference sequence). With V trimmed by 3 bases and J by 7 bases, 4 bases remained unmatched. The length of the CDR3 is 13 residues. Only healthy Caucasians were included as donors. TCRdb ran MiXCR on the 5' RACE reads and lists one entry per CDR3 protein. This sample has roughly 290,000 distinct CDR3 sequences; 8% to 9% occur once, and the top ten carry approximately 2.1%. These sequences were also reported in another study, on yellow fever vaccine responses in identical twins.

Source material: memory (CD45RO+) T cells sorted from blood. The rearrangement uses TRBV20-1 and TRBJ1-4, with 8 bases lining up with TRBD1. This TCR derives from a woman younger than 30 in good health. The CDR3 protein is CSASSQGAEKLFF. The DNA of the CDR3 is TGCAGTGCTAGTAGTCAGGGGGCTGAAAAACTGTTTTTT.